This TCR beta chain was sequenced in a study of Ad26.COV2.S vaccination and SARS-CoV-2 variants. Generated by immunoSEQ multiplex PCR, the TCRdb table keeps only in-frame clones and is missing some. The sample holds just under 250,000 clones, more than 75% seen once. Germline V gene lookup returns CDR1 MNHEY and CDR2 SMNVEV (reference sequence). Trimming took 4 bases from V and 7 from J; bases not matched to a gene: 9. The CDR3 is made up of 14 amino acids. The sample's treatment: about 20 received Ad26.COV2.S at low or high dose, single or two shots; several received placebo; per-sample allocation not given. On day 63 after the first injection, vaccine and placebo recipients gave samples.

Here the sequenced sample was peripheral blood, taken in a trial of Ad26.COV2.S vaccine versus placebo. The origin of this receptor is a person between 18 and 59 years old who received the Ad26.COV2.S COVID-19 vaccine or a placebo. The rearrangement uses TRBV27 and TRBJ2-7, with 8 bases lining up with TRBD1. The CDR3 loop reads CASSSWTGMREQYF. The CDR3 DNA is TGTGCCAGCAGTTCCTGGACAGGGATGAGAGAGCAGTACTTC.